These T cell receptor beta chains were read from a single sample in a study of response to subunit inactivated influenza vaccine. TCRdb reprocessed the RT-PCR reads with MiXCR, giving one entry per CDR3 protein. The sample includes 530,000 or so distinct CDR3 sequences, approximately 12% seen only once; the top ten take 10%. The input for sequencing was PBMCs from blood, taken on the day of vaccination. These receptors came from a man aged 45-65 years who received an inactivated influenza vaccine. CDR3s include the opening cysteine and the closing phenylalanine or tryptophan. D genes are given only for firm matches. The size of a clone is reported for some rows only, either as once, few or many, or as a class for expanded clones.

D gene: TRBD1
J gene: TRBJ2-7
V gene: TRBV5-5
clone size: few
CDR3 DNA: TGTGCCAGCAGCTCTTATCACAGGGGGCCGAAGTCCGAGCAGTACTTC
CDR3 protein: CASSSYHRGPKSEQYF

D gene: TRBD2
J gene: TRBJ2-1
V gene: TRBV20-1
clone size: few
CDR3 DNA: TGCAGTGCTCCCGGACTAGCGGGAGGTCGCGGCAATGAGCAGTTCTTC
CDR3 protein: CSAPGLAGGRGNEQFF

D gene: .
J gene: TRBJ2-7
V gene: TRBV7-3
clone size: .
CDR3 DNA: TGTGCCAGCAGCTTTTCGGAGGGCAACGAGCAGTACTTC
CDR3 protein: CASSFSEGNEQYF

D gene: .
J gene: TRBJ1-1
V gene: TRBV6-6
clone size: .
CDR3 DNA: TGTGCCAGCAGCGAATTTGGAGCTTTCTTT
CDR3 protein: CASSEFGAFF

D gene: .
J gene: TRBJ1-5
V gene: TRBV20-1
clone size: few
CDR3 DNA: TGCAGTGCTAGAAATTTGGACAGTCAGCCCCAGCATTTT
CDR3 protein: CSARNLDSQPQHF

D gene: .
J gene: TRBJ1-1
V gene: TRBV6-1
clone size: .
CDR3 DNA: TGTGCCAGCAGTGAAGCGGGTTATGGCACTGAAGCTTTCTTT
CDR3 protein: CASSEAGYGTEAFF

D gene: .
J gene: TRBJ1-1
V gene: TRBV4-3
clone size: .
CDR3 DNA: TGCGCCAGCAGCCAAGATCACACGGCAGGGCAAGAAGCTTTCTTT
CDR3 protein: CASSQDHTAGQEAFF

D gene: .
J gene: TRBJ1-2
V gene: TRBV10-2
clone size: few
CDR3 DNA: TGCGCCAGCAGTGAGGTCCAGGCGGATTTTAACTATGGCTACACCTTC
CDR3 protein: CASSEVQADFNYGYTF

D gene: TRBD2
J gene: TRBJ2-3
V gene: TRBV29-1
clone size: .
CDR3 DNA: TGCAGCGCCGAGCGGGACCCTAGCACAGATACGCAGTATTTT
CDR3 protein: CSAERDPSTDTQYF

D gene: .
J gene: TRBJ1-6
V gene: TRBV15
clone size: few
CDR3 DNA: TGTGCCACCAGCAGAGAGGCGGGAATCTATAATTCACCCCTCCACTTT
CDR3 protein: CATSREAGIYNSPLHF

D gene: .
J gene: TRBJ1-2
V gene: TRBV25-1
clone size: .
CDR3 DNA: TGTGCCAGCAGTGATCAAGGACATAGGCGTAACTATGGCTACACCTTC
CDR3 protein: CASSDQGHRRNYGYTF

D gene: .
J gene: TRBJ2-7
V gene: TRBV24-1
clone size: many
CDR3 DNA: TGTGCCACCAGTGGTGGGGCCAACTCCTACGAGCAGTACTTC
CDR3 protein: CATSGGANSYEQYF

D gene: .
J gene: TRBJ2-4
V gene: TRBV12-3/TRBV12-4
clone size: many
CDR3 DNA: TGTGCCAGCAGGAGGGGAAACATTCAGTACTTC
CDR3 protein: CASRRGNIQYF

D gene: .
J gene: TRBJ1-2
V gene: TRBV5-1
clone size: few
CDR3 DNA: TGCGCCAGCAGCTTGGCCACTGGGGGGAACTATGGCTACACCTTC
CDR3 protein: CASSLATGGNYGYTF

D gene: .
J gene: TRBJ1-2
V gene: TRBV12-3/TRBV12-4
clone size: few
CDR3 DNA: TGTGCCAGCCGTACCCAGGCGGAAGGCTACACCTTC
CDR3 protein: CASRTQAEGYTF

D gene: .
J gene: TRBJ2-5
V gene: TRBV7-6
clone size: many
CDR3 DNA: TGTGCCAGCAGCAAGCCGGGCGGGGAGACCCAGTACTTC
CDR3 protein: CASSKPGGETQYF

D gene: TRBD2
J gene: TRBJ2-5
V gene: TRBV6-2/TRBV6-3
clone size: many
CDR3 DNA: TGTGCCAGCAGTCCAGGACTAGCGGGAGGATGGGAGACCCAGTACTTC
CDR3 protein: CASSPGLAGGWETQYF

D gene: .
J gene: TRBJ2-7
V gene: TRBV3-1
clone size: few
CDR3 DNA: TGTGCCAGCAGCCAAGCAGGTCACGAGCAGTACTTC
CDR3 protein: CASSQAGHEQYF

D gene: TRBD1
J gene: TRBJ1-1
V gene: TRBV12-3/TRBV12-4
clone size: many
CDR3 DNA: TGTGCCAGCGTGTACAGGGGGAACACTGAAGCTTTCTTT
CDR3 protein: CASVYRGNTEAFF

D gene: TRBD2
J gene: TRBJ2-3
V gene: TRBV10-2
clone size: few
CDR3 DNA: TGCGCCAGCAGTGACGGGGGGTACCGCACAGATACGCAGTATTTT
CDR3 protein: CASSDGGYRTDTQYF

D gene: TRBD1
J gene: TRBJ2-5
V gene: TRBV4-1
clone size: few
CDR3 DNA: TGCGCCAGCAGCCAGACAGGGGACCAAGAGACCCAGTACTTC
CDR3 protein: CASSQTGDQETQYF

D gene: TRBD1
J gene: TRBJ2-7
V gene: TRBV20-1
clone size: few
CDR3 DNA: TGCAGTGCTAGGGGAACCGGGACAGGCTACGAGCAGTACTTC
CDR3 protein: CSARGTGTGYEQYF

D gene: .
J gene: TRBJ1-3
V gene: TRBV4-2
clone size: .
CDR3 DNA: TGTGCCAGCAGCCAGGACGACAGTCCTGGAAACACCATATATTTT
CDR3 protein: CASSQDDSPGNTIYF

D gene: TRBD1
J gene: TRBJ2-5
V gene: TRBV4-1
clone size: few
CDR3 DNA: TGCGCCAGCAGAATTGCTTTTGGACAGGGGGTAGAGACCCAGTACTTC
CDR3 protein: CASRIAFGQGVETQYF

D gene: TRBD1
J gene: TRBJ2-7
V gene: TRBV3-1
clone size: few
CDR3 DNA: TGTGCCAGCAGCCAGAACAGGGGTTACGAGCAGTACTTC
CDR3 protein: CASSQNRGYEQYF

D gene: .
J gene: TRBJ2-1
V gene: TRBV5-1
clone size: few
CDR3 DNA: TGCGCCAGCAGCTTGGCCGGGGCTCTTTCGTACAATGAGCAGTTCTTC
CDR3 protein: CASSLAGALSYNEQFF

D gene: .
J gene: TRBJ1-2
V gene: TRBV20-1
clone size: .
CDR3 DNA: TGCAGTGCTAGAGATAGGGTCTATGGCTACACCTTC
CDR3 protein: CSARDRVYGYTF

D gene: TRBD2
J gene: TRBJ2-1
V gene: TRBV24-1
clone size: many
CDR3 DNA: TGTGCCACCAGTGAAAACTTAGCGGGAGGGTTCAATGAGCAGTTCTTC
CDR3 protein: CATSENLAGGFNEQFF

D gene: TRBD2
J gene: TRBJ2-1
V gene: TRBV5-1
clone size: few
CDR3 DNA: TGCGCCAGCAGCTTGGAAGGGACTAGCGGGAGGTTCTCCTACAATGAGCAGTTCTTC
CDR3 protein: CASSLEGTSGRFSYNEQFF

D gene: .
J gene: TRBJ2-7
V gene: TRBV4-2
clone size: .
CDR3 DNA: TGTGCCAGCAGCCAAATTAGACAGAGCTACGAGCAGTACTTC
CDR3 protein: CASSQIRQSYEQYF

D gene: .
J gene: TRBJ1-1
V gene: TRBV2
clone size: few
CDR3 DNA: TGTGCCAGCACCGAGGGTGGAAGAGGTGAAGCTTTCTTT
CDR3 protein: CASTEGGRGEAFF

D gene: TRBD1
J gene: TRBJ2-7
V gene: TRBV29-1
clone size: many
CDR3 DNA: TGCAGCGTGTCGCCGGGACAGGCCTACGAGCAGTACTTC
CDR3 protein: CSVSPGQAYEQYF

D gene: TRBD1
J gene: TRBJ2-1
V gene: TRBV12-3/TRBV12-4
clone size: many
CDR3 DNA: TGTGCCAGCAAACAGGGGACAGGGGGCAATGAGCAGTTCTTC
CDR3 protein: CASKQGTGGNEQFF

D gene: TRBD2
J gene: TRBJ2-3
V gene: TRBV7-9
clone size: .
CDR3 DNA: TGTGCCAGCAGCCCTAGCGGGTCCTCTAGCACAGATACGCAGTATTTT
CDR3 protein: CASSPSGSSSTDTQYF

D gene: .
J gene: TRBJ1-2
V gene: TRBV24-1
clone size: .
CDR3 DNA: TGTGCCACCAGTGACCGCAACTATGGCTACACCTTC
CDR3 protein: CATSDRNYGYTF

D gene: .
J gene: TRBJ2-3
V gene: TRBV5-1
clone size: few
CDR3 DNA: TGCGCCAGCAGCTTGGATAACAGGTCGAGGGCGCAGTATTTT
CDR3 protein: CASSLDNRSRAQYF

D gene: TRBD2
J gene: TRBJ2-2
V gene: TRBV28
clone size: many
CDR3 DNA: TGTGCCAGCCATAGCGGGGTCACCGGGGAGCTGTTTTTT
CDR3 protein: CASHSGVTGELFF

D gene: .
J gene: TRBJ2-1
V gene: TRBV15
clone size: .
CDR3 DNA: TGTGCCACCAGCAGAGGACACAATGAGCAGTTCTTC
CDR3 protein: CATSRGHNEQFF

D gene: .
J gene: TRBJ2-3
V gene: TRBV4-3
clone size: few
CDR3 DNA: TGCGCCAGCAGCCCGGGGACGGGGGATGGTACGCAGTATTTT
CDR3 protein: CASSPGTGDGTQYF

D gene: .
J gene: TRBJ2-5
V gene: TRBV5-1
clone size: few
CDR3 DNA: TGCGCCAGCAGCCCAGGTGCAGCCTACCAAGAGACCCAGTACTTC
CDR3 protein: CASSPGAAYQETQYF

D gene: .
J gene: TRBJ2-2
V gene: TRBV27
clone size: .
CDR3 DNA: TGTGCCAGCAGTTTCCTCGGTGGGGGGGCCACCGGGGAGCTGTTTTTT
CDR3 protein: CASSFLGGGATGELFF

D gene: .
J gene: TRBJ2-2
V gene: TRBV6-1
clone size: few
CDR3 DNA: TGTGCCAGCAGGAGGCTATCGAACACCGGGGAGCTGTTTTTT
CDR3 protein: CASRRLSNTGELFF

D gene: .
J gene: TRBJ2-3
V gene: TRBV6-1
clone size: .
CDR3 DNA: TGTGCCAGCAGACAGAGCACAGATACGCAGTATTTT
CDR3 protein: CASRQSTDTQYF

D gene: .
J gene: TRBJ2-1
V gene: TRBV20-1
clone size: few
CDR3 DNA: TGCAGTGCCCCGAAAGGGGGCGGGACCTACAATGAGCAGTTCTTC
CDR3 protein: CSAPKGGGTYNEQFF

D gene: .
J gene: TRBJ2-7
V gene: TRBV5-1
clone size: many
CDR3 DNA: TGCGCCAGCAGCTTGGCTGGGGGACACTCCTACGAGCAGTACTTC
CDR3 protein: CASSLAGGHSYEQYF

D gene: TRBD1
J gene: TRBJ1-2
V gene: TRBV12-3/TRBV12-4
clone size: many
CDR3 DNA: TGTGCCAGCAGTTTGGGACAGGCGAACCGCTATGGCTACACCTTC
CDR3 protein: CASSLGQANRYGYTF

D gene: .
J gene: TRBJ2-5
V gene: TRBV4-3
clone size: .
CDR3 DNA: TGCGCCAGCAGCCAAGAGCGAACTAGATTGGGGACCCAGTACTTC
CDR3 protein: CASSQERTRLGTQYF

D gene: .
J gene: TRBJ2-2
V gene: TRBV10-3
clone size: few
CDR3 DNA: TGTGCCATCAGCCTGAGGGGTGGAGCGGGCTTAGCGAACACCGGGGAGCTGTTTTTT
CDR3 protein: CAISLRGGAGLANTGELFF

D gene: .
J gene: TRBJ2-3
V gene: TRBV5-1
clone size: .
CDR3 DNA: TGCGCCAGCAGCTTGGGAACGGGGCAGACAGATACGCAGTATTTT
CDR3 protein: CASSLGTGQTDTQYF

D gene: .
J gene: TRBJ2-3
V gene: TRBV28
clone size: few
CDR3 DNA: TGTGCCAGCGTGCGGGGGCACACAGATACGCAGTATTTT
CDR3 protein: CASVRGHTDTQYF

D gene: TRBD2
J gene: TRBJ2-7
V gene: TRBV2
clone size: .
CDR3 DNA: TGTGCCAGCTGGGGGGGTTTCGAGCAGTACTTC
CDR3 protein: CASWGGFEQYF

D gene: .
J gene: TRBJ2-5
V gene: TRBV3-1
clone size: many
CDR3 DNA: TGTGCCAGCAGTTCTACCGGGACGTACGAGTACTTC
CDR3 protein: CASSSTGTYEYF

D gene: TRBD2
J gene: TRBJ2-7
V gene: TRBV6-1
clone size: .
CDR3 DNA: TGTGCCAGCACCGCAGGACTAGGGAGCTACGAGCAGTACTTC
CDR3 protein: CASTAGLGSYEQYF

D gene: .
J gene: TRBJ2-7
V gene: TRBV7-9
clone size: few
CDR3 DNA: TGTGCCAGCAGCTCCAAGGGGGGCTCCTACGAGCAGTACTTC
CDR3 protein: CASSSKGGSYEQYF

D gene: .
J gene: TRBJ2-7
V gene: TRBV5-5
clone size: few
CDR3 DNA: TGTGCCAGCATAGCCAGGGGCGAGCAGTACTTC
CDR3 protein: CASIARGEQYF

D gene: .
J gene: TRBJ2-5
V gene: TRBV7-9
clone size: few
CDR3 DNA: TGTGCCAGCAGCCCTAGCCTGACACTTCCCGGAGAGACCCAGTACTTC
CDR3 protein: CASSPSLTLPGETQYF